This passage covers 16 T cell receptor beta chains from one sample sequenced in a study of blood T cell repertoires in COVID-19. TCRdb's table, derived via immunoSEQ multiplex PCR, lists solely in-frame clones and lacks some. The table includes about 110,000 clones, 70% to 80% detected once. The sequenced material came from peripheral blood. These receptors originate from a human donor with acute or convalescent COVID-19. The donor label of this sample is uncertain.

The J gene is TRBJ1-2, the V gene TRBV5-1; TRBD1 aligns across 10 bases. Germline V gene data show CDR1 as SGHRS and CDR2 as YFSETQ. CDR3 length: 16 amino acids. Trimming at V came to 0 bases and at J to 0 bases, leaving 2 bases not matched to a gene. CDR3: CASSLGQGAANYGYTF. In DNA form, the CDR3 reads TGCGCCAGCAGCTTGGGACAGGGGGCTGCTAACTATGGCTACACCTTC.

The CDR3 spells CSTNTGLREQFF. For the CDR3, the DNA is TGCAGCACAAATACAGGGCTCAGGGAGCAGTTCTTC. This chain links TRBV29-1 with TRBJ2-1; possibly TRBD1 for D (6 bases). The germline V gene has CDR1 SQVTM and CDR2 ANQGSEA. The CDR3 contains 12 residues. V lost 8 bases, J lost 10 bases, and 18 bases lay in between.

As concerns this clone: Additional DNA sequences in this sample encode the identical CDR3. The V gene is TRBV5-1, the J gene TRBJ1-4; no reliable D call. The CDR3 spans 15 residues. The ends were cut back, 4 bases at V and 0 bases at J, with 10 bases in the middle. Germline loops: CDR1 SGHRS, CDR2 YFSETQ. The CDR3 nucleotides are TGCGCCAGCAGCCTGGGCGGGGCAACTAATGAAAAACTGTTTTTT. It codes for CASSLGGATNEKLFF.

The J gene is TRBJ1-6, the V gene TRBV5-1; 9 bases are shared with TRBD1. The junction had 7 bases not matched to a gene; V was cut back by 0 bases and J by 0 bases. This CDR3 region has 19 residues. Looked up from germline, CDR1 is SGHRS and CDR2 is YFSETQ. The CDR3 nucleotides read TGCGCCAGCAGCTTGGCCATAGGGACAGGGAGCTCCTATAATTCACCCCTCCACTTT. Encoded protein: CASSLAIGTGSSYNSPLHF.

This clone was observed at least ten times. The rearrangement joins TRBV5-1 to TRBJ2-7; 12 bases agree with TRBD2. The CDR3 consists of 16 residues. Germline V gene sequence: CDR1 SGHRS, CDR2 YFSETQ. V lost 1 base to trimming and J lost 4 bases; unmatched junction nucleotides: 6. The CDR3 sequence: CASSLSLAGGPYEQYF. Written as DNA, the CDR3 is TGCGCCAGCAGCTTGTCGCTAGCGGGGGGGCCTTACGAGCAGTACTTC.

The chain carries TRBV30 and TRBJ1-6; 7 bases are shared with TRBD1. The V gene end was trimmed by 4 bases and the J gene end by 10 bases; junction bases not matched to a gene: 10. Germline V lookup: CDR1 GTSNPN, CDR2 SVGIG (reference sequence). This CDR3 contains 14 residues. The CDR3 DNA follows: TGTGCCTGGACCCAGGGGGGCGCGCGATCACCCCTCCACTTT. Protein sequence: CAWTQGGARSPLHF.

The chain recombines TRBV30 with TRBJ2-3, with 14 bases matching TRBD2. This CDR3 comprises 15 residues. With 7 bases clipped from V and 6 bases from J, the junction kept 9 bases outside the gene matches. Germline V CDR1 and CDR2: GTSNPN, SVGIG (reference sequence). The CDR3 region is CALGLAGAVRDTQYF. The CDR3 DNA reads as TGTGCCTTGGGACTAGCGGGGGCCGTCAGGGATACGCAGTATTTT.

The chain uses TRBV18 and TRBJ1-1, with a possible D match to TRBD1 (5 bases). The germline V gene has CDR1 KGHSH and CDR2 LQKENI. The CDR3 sequence is 13 residues long. The V and J ends lost 6 bases and 3 bases respectively, with 11 bases between them. CDR3 sequence: CASSLIRDTEAFF. The DNA for the CDR3 is TGTGCCAGCTCGCTTATCAGGGACACTGAAGCTTTCTTT.

The V gene is TRBV12-3 or TRBV12-4, the J gene TRBJ1-5, with a possible D match to TRBD1 (6 bases). V was pared by 5 bases and J by 7 bases, with 9 bases between. This CDR3 has 12 residues. CDR3 bases: TGTGCCAGCAGTCAGGGGTACCAGCCCCAGCATTTT. Encoded protein: CASSQGYQPQHF.

This chain uses TRBV5-1 with TRBJ2-1; 12 nucleotides align to TRBD1. The CDR3 is made up of 15 amino acids. Germline V gives CDR1 SGHRS, CDR2 YFSETQ. The J segment lost 7 bases and the V segment lost 5 bases, leaving 7 bases of the junction unmatched. The CDR3 region is CASRTGTGGRNEQFF. CDR3 in DNA: TGCGCCAGCAGAACCGGGACAGGGGGCAGGAATGAGCAGTTCTTC.

This clone has a handful of counts. The chain joins TRBV30 to TRBJ1-6; D is undetermined. The CDR3 runs to 12 residues. Germline-derived CDR1 and CDR2 are GTSNPN and SVGIG (reference sequence). V gave up 7 bases and J gave up 6 bases, with 10 bases separating them. DNA of the CDR3: TGTGCCTCGTCGGTTGGTAATTCACCCCTCCACTTT. It is translated as CASSVGNSPLHF.

The sample holds one count of this clone. This rearrangement joins TRBV24-1 to TRBJ2-1; TRBD2 might be the D (7 bases). Germline V gene sequence: CDR1 KGHDR, CDR2 SFDVKD. Trimming removed 2 bases from V and 0 bases from J, with 16 bases in between. This CDR3 region has 18 residues. The CDR3 DNA reads as TGTGCCACCAGTGATTCCTCGCGGGGGCGGAGCTCCTACAATGAGCAGTTCTTC. Amino acid sequence: CATSDSSRGRSSYNEQFF.

This chain links TRBV6-5 with TRBJ2-1; the match to TRBD1 covers 9 bases. CDR3 length equals 15 residues. The germline CDR1 and CDR2 sequences are MNHEY and SVGAGI. Unmatched junction bases numbered 6, after V lost 6 bases and J lost 3 bases. CDR3 DNA sequence: TGTGCCAGCAGGTTCGGGACAGGGCTCTACAATGAGCAGTTCTTC. Protein product: CASRFGTGLYNEQFF.

This chain connects TRBV6-6 to TRBJ2-3, with TRBD2 as a possible D gene (6 bases). The CDR3 contains 15 residues. Germline CDR1 is MNHNY and CDR2 is SVGAGI (reference sequence). The V end was cut by 6 bases, the J end by 2 bases, with 15 bases between. The CDR3 DNA is TGTGCCAGCAGCCCCAGGGACTTTCTCACAGATACGCAGTATTTT. It codes for CASSPRDFLTDTQYF.

This clone has a handful of counts. The V and J genes are TRBV6-5 and TRBJ2-1, with D possibly TRBD2 on 5 matching bases. The CDR3 contains 14 residues. Trimming left V 7 bases short and J 0 bases short, with 10 bases between. Germline V lookup: CDR1 MNHEY, CDR2 SVGAGI. CDR3 sequence reads: CASTRGASYNEQFF. As DNA, the CDR3 is TGTGCCAGCACCCGGGGAGCCTCCTACAATGAGCAGTTCTTC.

This chain uses TRBV7-9 with TRBJ1-2, with D perhaps TRBD1 (5 bases). The CDR3 runs 14 residues. V lost 0 bases and J lost 8, with 13 bases in between. CDR1 and CDR2 from the germline V gene are SEHNR and FQNEAQ (reference sequence). CDR3 region: CASSLAAGPVGYTF. The CDR3 DNA follows: TGTGCCAGCAGCTTAGCGGCAGGGCCGGTGGGCTACACCTTC.